This T cell receptor (beta chain) is drawn from a study of cytomegalovirus exposure and HLA in healthy donors. Trimming took 6 bases from V and 4 from J; bases not matched to a gene: 8. Germline assignment: CDR1 LNHDA and CDR2 SQIVND (reference sequence). The CDR3 spans 14 residues. For this clone: Antigen specificity is unknown.

Study-level results: A later analysis linked a missense variant in DCLRE1C to the trimming of TCR beta V and J genes. Cytomegalovirus association was assigned to 170 or so TCR beta chains.

PCR primers comprised 60 Vbeta and 13 Jbeta primers. Generated by immunoSEQ multiplex PCR, the TCRdb table keeps only in-frame clones and is missing some. The repertoire has roughly 130,000 clones, about 74% of them found once; the top ten carry roughly 6.3%. The sequence was obtained from a woman aged 45-60 years in good health and CMV-seropositive. The specimen was PBMCs. V is TRBV19 and J is TRBJ2-5; 7 bases agree with TRBD1. As DNA, the CDR3 is TGTGCCAGTAGGCCGACAGGGTCGAGAGAGACCCAGTACTTC. As protein: CASRPTGSRETQYF.